This TCR beta chain was recovered during a study of monozygotic twins with inflammatory bowel disease. Researchers generated cDNA in eight separate reactions per sample. TCRdb re-analyzed the 5' RACE reads; it lists each CDR3 protein once, without DNA. In total, the table holds some 170,000 distinct CDR3 sequences. The CDR3 contains 17 residues. Germline values: CDR1 PRHDT, CDR2 FYEKMQ (reference sequence). The rearrangement joins TRBV13 to TRBJ2-7; TCRdb reports TRBD1, a call that lacks DNA to check it against. The sequencing sample was made of blood. This receptor was taken from a human donor with ulcerative colitis or Crohn's disease, or a healthy co-twin of an affected twin (not recorded which). The chain's CDR3 is CASSLDTSGQGLIEQYF.